The TCR beta chain under discussion was sequenced for a study of blood T cells in healthy people across ages. Trimming removed 0 bases from V and 7 bases from J, with 10 bases in between. The CDR3 totals 13 residues. The germline CDR1 and CDR2 sequences are ENHRY and SYGVKD. Drawn from each donor were around 9.1 milliliters of peripheral blood. Extractions gave at least 6 micrograms of total RNA per sample. Alongside a J-beta primer mix, a sample-barcoded 5' primer served in a second PCR lasting about 7 to 12 cycles. One entry per CDR3 protein, called by TCRdb with MiXCR from the 5' RACE reads. The sample shows 2 million or so distinct CDR3 sequences, about 50% of them seen only once. Findings and limits, study-wide: The study lacked donor CMV status, which possibly confounded expanded clonotype changes. In older individuals, TCR beta diversity per million T cells was lower, falling roughly linearly with age.

Concerning this clonotype: Its antigen is unknown.

The receptor comes from a woman in her thirties or forties in good health. Input material: blood. The gene calls are TRBV10-3 and TRBJ2-7, with D perhaps matching TRBD1 or TRBD2 (5 bases each). CDR3 region: CAISESGTGEQYF. DNA of the CDR3: TGTGCCATCAGTGAGTCCGGGACGGGGGAGCAGTACTTC.